A selection of T cell receptor beta chains follows, all from one sample in a study of Graves' ophthalmopathy and Graves' hyperthyroidism. TCRdb processed the multiplex PCR reads anew with MiXCR; each CDR3 protein has one entry. The sample records over 500,000 distinct CDR3 sequences, 20% to 25% being singletons. The sequenced sample consisted of peripheral blood. The receptors originated from a woman in her late teens or twenties with stable Graves' hyperthyroidism. Some clones in this sample may be carry-over from other donors' samples. CDR3s include the opening cysteine and the closing phenylalanine or tryptophan. D genes are given only for firm matches. Some rows mark clone size as missing; the rest say once, few, many or name a class of expanded clone.

clone_size | j_call | cdr3_length | d_call | v_call | cdr3_nt | cdr3_aa
. | TRBJ2-7 | 16 | . | TRBV19 | TGTGCCAGTAGTATAGGTATGACCGGACCCTCCTACGAGCAGTACTTC | CASSIGMTGPSYEQYF
many | TRBJ2-6 | 17 | . | TRBV7-8 | TGTGCCAGCAGCTTAGTAGAGAATCTCGCCGGGGCCAACGTCCTGACTTTC | CASSLVENLAGANVLTF
many | TRBJ2-5 | 14 | . | TRBV2 | TGTGCCAGCAGTGACTCGGGGCCCCAAGAGACCCAGTACTTC | CASSDSGPQETQYF
once | TRBJ2-7 | 13 | . | TRBV29-1 | TGCAGCGTTACCCGGGACACGTACTACGAGCAGTACTTC | CSVTRDTYYEQYF
many | TRBJ1-1 | 16 | TRBD1 | TRBV28 | TGTGCCAGCAGTTTAGGGACAGGGGGTATGAACACTGAAGCTTTCTTT | CASSLGTGGMNTEAFF
many | TRBJ2-7 | 17 | TRBD1 | TRBV11-1 | TGTGCCAGCAGCTCGCCAGAAACCGGGACAGCTTCCTACGAGCAGTACTTC | CASSSPETGTASYEQYF
many | TRBJ2-6 | 14 | TRBD1 | TRBV20-1 | TGCAGTGCTAGGAGGGGGCAAGGGGCCAACGTCCTGACTTTC | CSARRGQGANVLTF
many | TRBJ2-7 | 15 | . | TRBV11-1 | TGTGCCAGCAGCCAAAGGAGGGGCTATCTCTACGAGCAGTACTTC | CASSQRRGYLYEQYF
many | TRBJ1-1 | 14 | . | TRBV12-3/TRBV12-4 | TGTGCCAGCAGTTTCGGGGGAGGGGGCACTGAAGCTTTCTTT | CASSFGGGGTEAFF
. | TRBJ2-7 | 15 | TRBD1 | TRBV6-1 | TGTGCCAGCACCCCCGGGACAGGCCCCTCCTGCGAGCAGTACTTC | CASTPGTGPSCEQYF
. | TRBJ2-7 | 12 | . | TRBV7-2 | TGTGCCAGCAGCTTAGCCAGCCACGAGCAGTACTTC | CASSLASHEQYF
. | TRBJ2-7 | 15 | . | TRBV15 | TGTGCCACCAGCAGAGAGGTGCGGGGCCACTACGAGCAGTACTTC | CATSREVRGHYEQYF
. | TRBJ2-2 | 14 | . | TRBV7-3 | TGTGCCAGCAGCACCCGGGGCCAGGCCGGGGAGCTGTTTTTT | CASSTRGQAGELFF
. | TRBJ2-7 | 13 | . | TRBV28 | TGTGCCAGCAGTTACAGTCTAGCGAACGAGCAGTACTTC | CASSYSLANEQYF
many | TRBJ2-7 | 13 | TRBD2 | TRBV11-2 | TGTGCCAGCAGCCTCCGGGACTACTACGAGCAGTACTTC | CASSLRDYYEQYF
. | TRBJ2-5 | 14 | . | TRBV7-8 | TGTGCCAGCACCTTAGGTCCCCCTGGGGGGACCCAGTACTTC | CASTLGPPGGTQYF
. | TRBJ1-2 | 13 | . | TRBV3-1 | TGTGCCAGCAGCCAAGAAGTGGGGAATGGCTACACCTTC | CASSQEVGNGYTF
once | TRBJ1-1 | 15 | TRBD1 | TRBV28 | TGTGCCAGCAGTTTAAGGGACAGGGGATACACTGAAGCTTTCTTT | CASSLRDRGYTEAFF
many | TRBJ1-3 | 15 | . | TRBV12-3/TRBV12-4 | TGTGCCAGCAGTACCCGGGCCAGTACTGGAAACACCATATATTTT | CASSTRASTGNTIYF
many | TRBJ2-5 | 18 | TRBD2 | TRBV19 | TGTGCCAGTAGTACCACCAGGCGGGGGATACTCCTACAAGAGACCCAGTACTTC | CASSTTRRGILLQETQYF
many | TRBJ2-2 | 15 | . | TRBV27 | TGTGCCAGCAGTGGCCTTACAGGGTCCGTCGGGGAGCTGTTTTTT | CASSGLTGSVGELFF
. | TRBJ2-5 | 17 | TRBD1 | TRBV7-2 | TGTGCCAGCAGCTTACGGTTAACAGGGGCAGGGGGAGAGACCCAGCACTTC | CASSLRLTGAGGETQHF
many | TRBJ1-2 | 13 | . | TRBV5-1 | TGCGCCAGCAGCCGTGAACAGGGCCGGGGCTACACCTTC | CASSREQGRGYTF
many | TRBJ1-2 | 13 | TRBD1 | TRBV30 | TGTGCCTGGAGTGTACTAGGGGGCAGTGGCTACACCTTC | CAWSVLGGSGYTF
many | TRBJ2-5 | 17 | . | TRBV20-1 | TGCAGTGCTAGAGATCCCCCCGGGGGAGCCGTAGGTGAGACCCAGTACTTC | CSARDPPGGAVGETQYF
. | TRBJ2-7 | 15 | . | TRBV28 | TGTGCCAGCAGTTTTATAGTACAGATCTCCTACGAGCAGTACTTC | CASSFIVQISYEQYF
. | TRBJ2-7 | 15 | . | TRBV5-1 | TGCGCCAGCAGCCCGTTATCACGAAGCTCCTACGAGCAGTACTTC | CASSPLSRSSYEQYF
many | TRBJ2-2 | 14 | . | TRBV12-3/TRBV12-4 | TGTGCCAGCGGTAGGCGGGGGAACACCGGGGAGCTGTTTTTT | CASGRRGNTGELFF
few | TRBJ2-5 | 15 | TRBD1 | TRBV9 | TGTGCCAGCAGCCCCCAGACAGGGTACAAAGAGACCCAGTACTTC | CASSPQTGYKETQYF
. | TRBJ1-2 | 13 | TRBD1 | TRBV6-1 | TGTGCCAGCAGCCCAGGGGGCTCAGGTGGCTACACCTTC | CASSPGGSGGYTF
many | TRBJ2-7 | 15 | TRBD2 | TRBV9 | TGTGCCAGCAGCGTAGATAGCGGGAGCTCAAACGAGCAGTACTTC | CASSVDSGSSNEQYF
many | TRBJ2-5 | 16 | . | TRBV28 | TGTGCCAGCAGTTACTCCCTTCTTCGGAAGCAAGAGACCCAGTACTTC | CASSYSLLRKQETQYF
many | TRBJ2-5 | 13 | . | TRBV7-3 | TGTGCCAGCAGCCCCCGGTGGAGTGAGACCCAGTACTTC | CASSPRWSETQYF